This entry lists 9 T cell receptor beta chains sequenced from one sample in a study of patients and donors after allogeneic stem cell transplantation. TCRdb re-derived calls from the RT-PCR reads in MiXCR, one entry per CDR3 protein. The table has around 200,000 distinct CDR3 sequences, roughly 38% seen once. Sequenced: blood, either unsorted or a sorted T cell fraction (not recorded which). All receptors derive from a human donor who was either an allogeneic HSCT recipient or a stem cell or donor lymphocyte infusion donor (not recorded which). It is not recorded whose cells these are; they may come from a transplant donor.

CDR3 amino acids: CGSGRDTGELFF. In DNA form, the CDR3 reads TGTGGTTCTGGAAGGGACACCGGGGAGCTGTTTTTT. The chain links TRBV27 to TRBJ2-2, with D hard to call. Germline values: CDR1 MNHEY, CDR2 SMNVEV (reference sequence). The CDR3 length is 12 residues.

This clonotype was counted between two and nine times. This chain connects TRBV28 to TRBJ1-4; 10 bases fit TRBD1. Losses at the gene ends were 2 bases for V and 9 bases for J; bases not matched to a gene: 3. The CDR3 spans 14 residues. The germline V gene has CDR1 MDHEN and CDR2 SYDVKM. CDR3 amino acids: CASSLRDRGQKLFF. CDR3 DNA sequence: TGTGCCAGCAGTTTAAGAGACAGGGGGCAAAAACTGTTTTTT.

The chain joins TRBV2 to TRBJ2-3; 10 nucleotides align to TRBD1. Germline values: CDR1 SNHLY, CDR2 FYNNEI. The CDR3 is made up of 15 amino acids. Losses at the gene ends were 3 bases for V and 2 bases for J; bases not matched to a gene: 2. The CDR3, as DNA: TGTGCCAGCAGTGAGGACAGGGGGAACACAGATACGCAGTATTTT. It translates to CASSEDRGNTDTQYF.

The J gene is TRBJ2-5, the V gene TRBV12-3 or TRBV12-4; no clear D gene. The CDR3 runs to 13 residues. V lost 3 bases, J lost 2 bases, and 7 bases lay in between. Here the CDR3 DNA reads TGTGCCAGCAGTTTTTACAGACAAGAGACCCAGTACTTC. Protein sequence: CASSFYRQETQYF.

This clonotype was counted only a few times. The chain joins TRBV6-6 to TRBJ2-5; possible D gene TRBD2, 6 bases. The CDR3 is made up of 16 amino acids. Trimming left V 0 bases short and J 5 bases short, with 16 bases between. Germline values: CDR1 MNHNY, CDR2 SVGAGI (reference sequence). The chain's CDR3 is CASSYSITGDRETQYF. The CDR3, as DNA: TGTGCCAGCAGTTACTCGATTACGGGGGATCGGGAGACCCAGTACTTC.

This chain links TRBV5-1 with TRBJ1-6; 8 bases fit TRBD1. J gave up 5 bases and V 3 bases, and 4 bases lay outside the gene matches. CDR1 SGHRS and CDR2 YFSETQ come from the germline V gene. CDR3 size: 15 residues. The CDR3 is CASSWADRDNSPLHF. The CDR3 region has the DNA TGCGCCAGCAGCTGGGCGGACAGGGATAATTCACCCCTCCACTTT.

This clonotype was seen repeatedly, ten times or more. The chain joins TRBV27 to TRBJ1-6, with D unclear. Trimming left V 0 bases short and J 12 bases short, with 12 bases between. The germline CDR1 and CDR2 sequences are MNHEY and SMNVEV (reference sequence). This CDR3 region has 14 residues. CDR3 sequence reads: CASSLSAPLGPLHF. The CDR3 nucleotides read TGTGCCAGCAGTTTATCGGCCCCTTTGGGACCCCTCCACTTT.

This rearrangement joins TRBV6-6 to TRBJ1-4; 7 bases align to TRBD1. V was clipped by 7 bases and J by 4 bases; unmatched bases: 6. In germline, CDR1 is MNHNY, CDR2 SVGAGI (reference sequence). The CDR3 runs to 14 residues. The CDR3 here is CASTWGQSNEKLFF. Written as DNA, the CDR3 is TGTGCCAGCACTTGGGGACAGAGTAATGAAAAACTGTTTTTT.

This chain connects TRBV12-3 or TRBV12-4 to TRBJ2-5; D possibly corresponds to TRBD1 (6 bases). The CDR3 totals 14 residues. V gave up 1 base and J gave up 1 base, with 7 bases separating them. CDR3 nucleotides: TGTGCCAGCAGTTTAGGACAGGCCCAAGAGACCCAGTACTTC. It codes for CASSLGQAQETQYF.